Following are 7 T cell receptor beta chains from one sample sequenced in a study of early T cells in non-severe SARS-CoV-2 infection. TCRdb recomputed calls from the 5' RACE reads with MiXCR, one row per CDR3 protein. The table records roughly 70,000 distinct CDR3 sequences, less than 15% of them present only once. The sequencing sample was made of whole blood. These receptors came from an adult who was a healthcare worker with PCR-confirmed SARS-CoV-2 infection or an uninfected control (not recorded which).

Concerning this clonotype itself: One end of the junction fails to match germline, which may point to a read error. This chain links TRBV20-1 with TRBJ2-1, with 8 bases matching TRBD2. Per germline, CDR1 DFQATT and CDR2 SNEGSKA (reference sequence). CDR3 length: 12 residues. CDR3 nucleotide sequence: TGCAGTGCAGGGACTAGGGTCGATGAACAGTTCTTC. Translating gives CSAGTRVDEQFF.

The rearrangement links TRBV7-8 to TRBJ2-1; TRBD2 matches 13 bases. The CDR3 is 16 amino acids. V dropped 2 bases and J dropped 5; count of bases not matched to a gene: 3. Looked up from germline, CDR1 is SGHVS and CDR2 is FQNEAQ. The CDR3 region is CASSLKGLAGNNEQFF. CDR3 DNA: TGTGCCAGCAGCTTAAAGGGACTAGCGGGGAACAATGAGCAGTTCTTC.

Many counts were recorded for this clonotype. V gene TRBV5-1 combines with J gene TRBJ2-5; D not resolved. The CDR3 spans 15 residues. Per germline, CDR1 SGHRS and CDR2 YFSETQ. The V end lost 4 bases, the J end lost 2 bases, and 15 bases lay between the germline ends. CDR3 sequence reads: CASSHQIAVQETQYF. For the CDR3, the DNA is TGCGCCAGCAGCCATCAAATAGCCGTTCAAGAGACCCAGTACTTC.

This clonotype showed up just a few times. The rearrangement links TRBV21-1 to TRBJ2-3; the table's D call of TRBD2 was not tested on the DNA. TRBV21-1 is shown as a pseudogene. The CDR3 sequence is 15 residues long. The CDR3 nucleotides are TGTGCCAGCAGCAGAGAGCGGGAACTAGGGAATACGCAGTATTTT. This translates into CASSRERELGNTQYF.

At least ten counts were recorded for this clonotype. CDR3: CASSLIVRAFSYNEQFF. CDR3 coding DNA: TGTGCCAGCAGCTTAATAGTTAGGGCGTTCTCCTACAATGAGCAGTTCTTC. V and J are TRBV7-8 and TRBJ2-1; D is unresolved. Looked up from germline, CDR1 is SGHVS and CDR2 is FQNEAQ. V was trimmed by 2 bases and J by 0 bases, leaving 14 bases between them. The CDR3 extends over 17 amino acids.

This rearrangement joins TRBV27 to TRBJ2-1; no definite D call. Trimming cost V 2 bases and J 1 base, with 6 bases left between them. Germline loops: CDR1 MNHEY, CDR2 SMNVEV (reference sequence). This CDR3 region has 14 residues. The CDR3 region is CASSLRKSYNEQFF. CDR3 DNA sequence: TGTGCCAGCAGTTTAAGGAAGTCCTACAATGAGCAGTTCTTC.

The V call is TRBV7-9, the J call TRBJ1-2; no definite D call. The V end lost 2 bases, the J end lost 2 bases, and 12 bases lay between the germline ends. The CDR3 consists of 15 residues. Germline CDR1 reads SEHNR; CDR2 reads FQNEAQ (reference sequence). The DNA of the CDR3 is TGTGCCAGCAGCTTAATAGGCGGGGAGAACTATGGCTACACCTTC. Translating it yields CASSLIGGENYGYTF.